What follows are 3 T cell receptor beta chains derived from one specimen sequenced in a study of OX40 agonist ivuxolimab in advanced cancers. The method was immunoSEQ multiplex PCR; TCRdb's version includes in-frame clones alone and lacks a portion of them. The sample contains about 33,000 clones, roughly nine tenths of which appear only once. The material sequenced was CD4+ or CD8+ T cells sorted from blood, taken in a trial of the OX40 agonist ivuxolimab. Source of these receptors: an adult with an advanced solid tumor such as melanoma, head and neck, liver or kidney cancer.

CDR3 region: CASSLVEGLGETQYF. The CDR3 coding sequence is TGCGCCAGCAGCTTGGTCGAGGGGTTGGGAGAGACCCAGTACTTC. The chain combines TRBV5-1 with TRBJ2-5; D tentatively reads TRBD1 or TRBD2 (5 bases each). CDR1 and CDR2 from the germline V gene are SGHRS and YFSETQ. CDR3 length: 15 amino acids. V lost 0 bases and J lost 4, with 13 bases in between. The full variable domain, its missing parts supplied by reference TRBV5-1 and TRBJ2-5, is KAGVTQTPRYLIKTRGQQVTLSCSPISGHRSVSWYQQTPGQGLQFLFEYFSETQRNKGNFPGRFSGRQFSNSRSEMNVSTLELGDSALYLCASSLVEGLGETQYFGPGTRLLVL.

This sequence joins TRBV5-1 and TRBJ2-2; weak D call: TRBD2 (6 bases). The CDR3 covers 15 residues. CDR1 is SGHRS and CDR2 is YFSETQ in the germline V gene. V lost 0 bases, J lost 2 bases, and 8 bases lay in between. In nucleotides, the CDR3 is TGCGCCAGCAGCTTGGGGGGAGGAAACACCGGGGAGCTGTTTTTT. This encodes CASSLGGGNTGELFF.

The chain joins TRBV9 to TRBJ2-2; no reliable D call. The CDR3 sequence is 13 residues long. CDR1 SGDLS and CDR2 YYNGEE come from the germline V gene. Deletions cut 0 bases from V and 6 bases from J, with 6 bases between. CDR3 sequence: CASSVAASGELFF. Here the CDR3 DNA reads TGTGCCAGCAGCGTAGCGGCGTCCGGGGAGCTGTTTTTT. Full variable domain (missing parts from reference TRBV9 and TRBJ2-2): DSGVTQTPKHLITATGQRVTLRCSPRSGDLSVYWYQQSLDQGLQFLIQYYNGEERAKGNILERFSAQQFPDLHSELNLSSLELGDSALYFCASSVAASGELFFGEGSRLTVL.